The text below deals with one T cell receptor beta chain. This clonotype showed up many times. Its specific antigen is unknown. No clone much larger than this one lies a single base away; base qualities are absent. cDNA was synthesized by template-switch 5'RACE using a primer with a 10-nucleotide random unique molecular identifier that tagged each TCR transcript. Every sequencing run covered 15-18 subjects and yielded more than 170 million TCR-beta sequences. The RNeasy kit was used to extract total RNA. Using the KAPA Real-time Library Amplification kit, TCR-beta VDJ regions were amplified with primers for the TCR constant region and the 5'RACE anchor. A first PCR added sample indexes and Illumina adaptors, after which a second PCR increased the library yield. After Ampure bead purification, the roughly 650 bp TCR product was size-selected on a 2% E-gel SizeSelection system. Before pooling, library quality was assessed on a Bioanalyzer, concentration was determined with Qubit, and library quantification was performed with the Kapa Library Quantification kit. Libraries were sequenced paired-end 2 x 150 bp on an Illumina HiSeq 2500. To increase sequence diversity, roughly 24-32% phiX was spiked into each library pool. On the study's bioinformatics: Quality-filtered reads were processed with the UMI-based MiGEC pipeline, and over 80% of raw TCR sequences were removed by the MiGEC pipeline during error correction. VDJ genes were aligned to IMGT germline references, and clonotypes were defined by unique CDR3 amino acid sequence plus V-J genes. Clonal expansion, Shannon diversity, and CDR3 relatedness (CalcPairwiseDistances, ClusterSamples) were evaluated with VDJtools, and phylogenetic trees were built with CLCbio workbench. Expanded clones were defined as having at least 8 unique UMIs, based on coefficient-of-variation modelling across technical triplicates. TCRdb reworked the public reads: Q25 trimming with fastp, MiXCR clone assembly, productive beta chains retained. Each CDR3 protein appears once, grouped with its most common genes and DNA. The V and J calls were not made by the authors but by TCRdb's processing. The sample table holds fewer than 40,000 distinct CDR3 sequences, of which around 13% were seen once. The ten largest make up about 2.5% of the sample.

The data stem from a study of neurological immune-mediated disorders (dated by TCRdb to about 2019). Regarding the research as a whole: The study compared peripheral blood TCR-beta repertoires of HTLV-I-associated myelopathy (HAM/TSP) patients, multiple sclerosis patients and healthy controls using UMI-based sequencing. The approximately 100 TCR-beta libraries included longitudinal samples, technical triplicates and paired sorted CD4+ and CD8+ T-cell subsets alongside PBMC samples. Longitudinal HAM/TSP donors and healthy donors each had 3 time-points at intervals of about 3-45 months. Of the roughly 71 subjects in the cohort, roughly 14 were HAM/TSP patients, about 35 were multiple sclerosis patients, and approximately 20 were healthy controls.

CDR3 length: 14 amino acids, cysteine to phenylalanine. Only the CDR3 DNA stays, 42 bases, in frame from base 1. Trimmed from V: 3 bases; trimmed from J: 5 bases; junction bases lacking a gene match: 5. Reading the germline V gene gives CDR1 SGDLS and CDR2 YYNGEE. The research as a whole found: TCR clonal expansion was greatest in HAM/TSP patients and smallest in MS patients, who ranked below even healthy controls. No identical CDR3 amino acid sequences were found to be shared among expanded clones across subjects, suggesting that TCR-beta repertoires were private in all groups.

This specimen's time point label, per the study, means: longitudinal time-point 2. Healthy controls were blood bank volunteers in Maryland, USA. For the unsorted PBMC libraries, 2 million PBMCs were stored in RNAlater at -80 degrees C until RNA extraction and were used to generate the libraries. Peripheral blood was subjected to Ficoll-Hypaque density gradient centrifugation to isolate PBMCs, which were then cryopreserved in liquid nitrogen. Material: PBMCs. In this chain, TRBV9 is recombined with TRBJ2-5; TRBD1 agrees with 9 junctional bases. This clonotype was sampled from a woman between 40 and 50 years old in good health. The CDR3 protein: CASSGTGGRETQYF. The nucleotides are TGTGCCAGCAGCGGTACAGGGGGCCGGGAGACCCAGTACTTC.